This TCR beta chain is drawn from a study of blood T cells in healthy people across ages. Looking at the study overall: About one barcoded TCR beta cDNA was captured per two T cells. Study-wide results and limits: Strong correlation existed between TCR beta diversity and naive T cell percentage. Age advanced and TCR beta diversity per million T cells fell, roughly linearly. Considered underestimates were the diversity estimates obtained from one million T cells.

Germline CDR1 is SGHKS and CDR2 is YYEKEE (reference sequence). The CDR3 is 20 residues long. J gave up 7 bases and V 0 bases, and 25 bases lay outside the gene matches. A sample-barcoded 5' primer and a J-beta primer mix were used in a second PCR of about 7 to 12 cycles. MiXCR, run by TCRdb on the 5' RACE reads, gives a single entry per CDR3 protein. This sample yields about 1.5 million distinct CDR3 sequences, of which around 42% are seen a single time; roughly 7.9% belongs to the top ten. This clonotype appeared once. The antigen is unknown. The sequenced material came from blood. The clonotype originates from a woman under 30 in good health. The rearrangement uses TRBV5-5 and TRBJ2-7; TRBD2 matches at 7 bases. In DNA form, the CDR3 reads TGTGCCAGCAGCTTGGCCCCCCGGGCTAGCGGTCTACCATCCTACAATGAGCAGTACTTC. This translates into CASSLAPRASGLPSYNEQYF.